The 13 T cell receptor beta chains below come from one sample, sequenced in a study of shared clonotypes between healthy human individuals. Using immunoSEQ multiplex PCR, the repertoire was profiled, and TCRdb retains in-frame clones only, with some absent. The sample has over 700,000 clones; 72% are singletons. The specimen was memory CD4+ T cells sorted from blood. Noted subset: CD45RA-negative fraction. The receptors derive from a woman aged 25-40 years in good health.

The CDR3 DNA sequence: TGTGCCAGGGTTAACTTCGGAGGAGTGTGTTCATTGGAGCTGTTTTTT. Amino acid sequence: CARVNFGGVCSLELFF. This chain links TRBV11-2 with TRBJ2-2; D is possibly TRBD2 (5 bases). The germline V and J ends were trimmed by 9 bases and 10 bases, with 27 bases remaining between them. Germline-derived CDR1 and CDR2 are SGHAT and FQNNGV. This CDR3 has 16 amino acids.

The chain uses TRBV7-8 and TRBJ2-7; D not certain. The germline V gene has CDR1 SGHVS and CDR2 FQNEAQ. V was shortened by 1 base and J by 3 bases, with 4 bases between the two germline ends. The CDR3 is made up of 12 amino acids. CDR3 loop: CASSLVGYEQYF. Here the CDR3 DNA reads TGTGCCAGCAGCTTAGTTGGCTACGAGCAGTACTTC.

This clone was counted only a few times. The chain recombines TRBV28 with TRBJ2-1; TRBD2 is a possible D gene (7 bases). The CDR3 spans 16 residues. V lost 5 bases and J lost 11, with 25 bases in between. Germline-derived CDR1 and CDR2 are MDHEN and SYDVKM. This chain's CDR3 is CASSPQEQGRREKQFF. CDR3 in DNA: TGTGCCAGCAGTCCCCAAGAGCAGGGGCGGCGGGAGAAGCAGTTCTTC.

This clone was detected only a few times. The chain has TRBV5-1 and TRBJ2-7; D possibly corresponds to TRBD2 (5 bases). This CDR3 region has 15 residues. The germline V gene has CDR1 SGHRS and CDR2 YFSETQ. V lost 4 bases and J 4 bases, leaving 18 bases between the germline ends. CDR3 nucleotides: TGCGCCAGCAGCCCCTCGGGGAGTAGCGAGTACGAGCAGTACTTC. This codes for CASSPSGSSEYEQYF. The whole variable domain, filled in from reference TRBV5-1 and TRBJ2-7, reads KAGVTQTPRYLIKTRGQQVTLSCSPISGHRSVSWYQQTPGQGLQFLFEYFSETQRNKGNFPGRFSGRQFSNSRSEMNVSTLELGDSALYLCASSPSGSSEYEQYFGPGTRLTVT.

This sequence joins TRBV19 and TRBJ1-4; possible D gene TRBD1, 5 bases. This CDR3 is 15 amino acids long. Trimming removed 0 bases from V and 8 bases from J, with 13 bases in between. Germline CDR1 and CDR2: LNHDA and SQIVND (reference sequence). DNA for the CDR3: TGTGCCAGTAGTATAGACCGACCAGGGATCGAAAAACTGTTTTTT. Its protein is CASSIDRPGIEKLFF.

This chain connects TRBV1 to TRBJ2-7; TRBD2, the table's D call, lacks a check against the DNA. TRBV1 is an annotated pseudogene. This CDR3 contains 17 residues. CDR3 residues: CTSSPRTSGSLKFEQYF. For the CDR3, the DNA is TGCACCAGCAGCCCCCGGACTAGCGGGAGTTTAAAATTCGAGCAGTACTTC.

The rearrangement links TRBV19 to TRBJ2-2; D is undetermined. The CDR3 runs 11 residues. Trimming took 9 bases from V and 7 from J, leaving 9 bases between them. The germline CDR1 and CDR2 sequences are LNHDA and SQIVND (reference sequence). CDR3 protein: CASSAYGELFF. CDR3 DNA sequence: TGTGCCAGCTCCGCCTACGGGGAGCTGTTTTTT.

This clone came up a few times. The J gene is TRBJ1-1, the V gene TRBV19; D remains unclear. The CDR3 is 15 amino acids. The germline gives CDR1 LNHDA, CDR2 SQIVND (reference sequence). The V and J ends lost 6 bases and 3 bases respectively, with 17 bases between them. CDR3 DNA: TGTGCCAGTAGCAAGATAGGGAGCTGGGACACTGAAGCTTTCTTT. Amino acid sequence: CASSKIGSWDTEAFF.

The V and J genes are TRBV6-1 and TRBJ2-7; D call uncertain. V shed 7 bases and J shed 2 bases, with 15 bases lying between them. The CDR3 is 14 amino acids. CDR1 and CDR2 from the germline V gene are MNHNS and SASEGT. The DNA of the CDR3 is TGTGCCAGCATCAGGCCGCCCCGGGCCTACGAGCAGTACTTC. This sequence encodes CASIRPPRAYEQYF.

CDR3 protein: CSARRQGSNYEQYF. The CDR3 nucleotides are TGCAGCGCCCGGCGACAGGGGTCTAACTACGAGCAGTACTTC. The rearrangement joins TRBV29-1 to TRBJ2-7; 8 positions match TRBD1. From germline, CDR1 is SQVTM and CDR2 ANQGSEA. The length of the CDR3 is 14 residues. With 7 bases clipped from V and 3 bases from J, the junction kept 11 bases outside the gene matches.

The chain employs TRBV5-6 and TRBJ1-3; D is possibly TRBD1 (5 bases). The germline V and J ends were trimmed by 0 bases and 0 bases, with 13 bases remaining between them. Germline V CDR1 and CDR2: SGHDT, YYEEEE. CDR3 length: 17 amino acids. The CDR3 region has the DNA TGTGCCAGCAGCTTGGGTCACAGGCCAGACTCTGGAAACACCATATATTTT. Translation: CASSLGHRPDSGNTIYF.

This clone was found many times. The chain carries TRBV19 and TRBJ2-1; 7 bases line up with TRBD2. Germline V gene data show CDR1 as LNHDA and CDR2 as SQIVND (reference sequence). CDR3 length: 14 amino acids. Losses at the gene ends were 4 bases for V and 6 bases for J; bases not matched to a gene: 6. The CDR3 is CASSTRELANEQFF. The CDR3 coding sequence is TGTGCCAGTAGTACGCGGGAGCTAGCCAATGAGCAGTTCTTC.

This chain uses TRBV25-1 with TRBJ1-5, with D possibly matching TRBD1 (5 bases). CDR1 and CDR2 from the germline V gene are MGHDK and SYGVNS. V was cut by 5 bases and J by 8 bases, with 16 bases left in between. The CDR3 covers 14 residues. CDR3 residues: CASSPTGEEKPQHF. The CDR3 nucleotides read TGTGCCAGCAGTCCGACGGGGGAGGAGAAGCCCCAGCATTTT.